The clone carrying this T cell receptor beta chain was counted many times. Its target is unknown. Study-wide points: Greatest tumor Treg TCR overlap was with tumor naive CD4+ cells. Tumor memory CD4+ T cell TCR gene usage was found to cluster with blood and lymph node memory CD4+ cells and with lymph node naive CD4+ cells.

CDR1 and CDR2 (germline): SGHVS, FNYEAQ. CDR3 length: 15 residues. Germline trimming cut 5 bases from V and 4 bases from J; bases unmatched to any gene: 4. TCRdb re-called the 5' RACE reads through MiXCR, storing one row per CDR3 protein. The profile shows just under 65,000 distinct CDR3 sequences, 20% to 25% of them singletons. The chain has TRBV7-6 and TRBJ1-4, with TRBD1 identical over 10 bases. This clonotype originated in a female donor with breast cancer. The sample taken for sequencing was memory CD4+ T cells sorted from a lymph node. The subset here: memory CD4+ T cells, CD4+CD45RO+CD25-. The CDR3 sequence is CASSARTGGNEKLFF. CDR3 nucleotides: TGTGCCAGCAGCGCACGGACAGGGGGTAATGAAAAACTGTTTTTT.